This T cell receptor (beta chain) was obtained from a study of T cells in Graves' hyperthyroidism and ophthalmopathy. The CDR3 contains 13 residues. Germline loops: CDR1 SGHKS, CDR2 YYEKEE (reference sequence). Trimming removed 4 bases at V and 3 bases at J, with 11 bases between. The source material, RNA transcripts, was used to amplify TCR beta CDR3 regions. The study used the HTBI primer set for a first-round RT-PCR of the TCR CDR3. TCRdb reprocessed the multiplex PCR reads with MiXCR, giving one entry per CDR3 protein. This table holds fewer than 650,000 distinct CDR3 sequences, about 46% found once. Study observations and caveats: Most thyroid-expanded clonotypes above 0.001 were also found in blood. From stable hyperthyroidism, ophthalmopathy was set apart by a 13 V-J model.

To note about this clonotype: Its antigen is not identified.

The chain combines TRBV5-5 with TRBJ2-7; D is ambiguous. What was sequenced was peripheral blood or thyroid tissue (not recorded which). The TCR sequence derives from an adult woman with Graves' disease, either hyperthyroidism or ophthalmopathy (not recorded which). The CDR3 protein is CASSLRALYEQYF. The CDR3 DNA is TGTGCCAGCAGCCTTAGGGCCCTCTACGAGCAGTACTTC.